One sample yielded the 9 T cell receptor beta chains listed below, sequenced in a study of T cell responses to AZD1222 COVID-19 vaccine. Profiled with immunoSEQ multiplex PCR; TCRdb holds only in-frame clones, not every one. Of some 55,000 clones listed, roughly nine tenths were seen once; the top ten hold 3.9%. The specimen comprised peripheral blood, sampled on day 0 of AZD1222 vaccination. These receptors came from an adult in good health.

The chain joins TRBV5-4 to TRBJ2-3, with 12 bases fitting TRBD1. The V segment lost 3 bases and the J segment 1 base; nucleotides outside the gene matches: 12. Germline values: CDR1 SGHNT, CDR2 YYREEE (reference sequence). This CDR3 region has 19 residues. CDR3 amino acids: CASSSGGDRGPRRTDTQYF. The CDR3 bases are TGTGCCAGCAGCTCTGGCGGGGACAGGGGGCCTAGACGCACAGATACGCAGTATTTT.

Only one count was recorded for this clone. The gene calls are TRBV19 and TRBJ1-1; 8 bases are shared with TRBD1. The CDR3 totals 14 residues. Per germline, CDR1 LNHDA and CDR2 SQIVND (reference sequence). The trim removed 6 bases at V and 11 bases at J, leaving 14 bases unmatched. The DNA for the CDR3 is TGTGCCAGTAGCTCTGGACAGGGAGGAATGAGGGCTTTCTTT. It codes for CASSSGQGGMRAFF.

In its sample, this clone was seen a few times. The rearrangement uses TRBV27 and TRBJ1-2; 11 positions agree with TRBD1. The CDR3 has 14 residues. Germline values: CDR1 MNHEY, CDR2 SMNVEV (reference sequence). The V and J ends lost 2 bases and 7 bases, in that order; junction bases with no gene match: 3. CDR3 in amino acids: CASSLVGTGGGYTF. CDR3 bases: TGTGCCAGCAGTTTAGTGGGGACAGGGGGTGGCTACACCTTC.

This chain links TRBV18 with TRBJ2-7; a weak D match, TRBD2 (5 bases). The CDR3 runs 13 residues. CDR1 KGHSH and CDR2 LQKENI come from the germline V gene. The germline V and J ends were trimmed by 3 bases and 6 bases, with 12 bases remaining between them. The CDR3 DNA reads TGTGCCAGCTCACCGCGGGCAGAAAGCGAGCAGTACTTC. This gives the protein CASSPRAESEQYF.

The CDR3 region is CAWSVWNLNTEAFF. In DNA, the CDR3 is TGTGCCTGGAGTGTTTGGAACTTGAACACTGAAGCTTTCTTT. The chain couples TRBV30 to TRBJ1-1; D uncertain. CDR1 and CDR2 from the germline V gene are GTSNPN and SVGIG (reference sequence). V lost 0 bases and J 0 bases, leaving 8 bases between the germline ends. CDR3 length: 14 residues. Based on the CDR3 plus reference TRBV30 and TRBJ1-1, the full variable domain is SQTIHQWPATLVQPVGSPLSLECTVEGTSNPNLYWYRQAAGRGLQLLFYSVGIGQISSEVPQNLSASRPQDRQFILSSKKLLLSDSGFYLCAWSVWNLNTEAFFGQGTRLTVV.

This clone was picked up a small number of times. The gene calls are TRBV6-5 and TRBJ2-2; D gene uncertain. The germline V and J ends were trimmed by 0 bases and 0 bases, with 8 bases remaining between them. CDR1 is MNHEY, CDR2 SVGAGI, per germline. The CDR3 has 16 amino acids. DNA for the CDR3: TGTGCCAGCAGTTACTCGAGAAGGGCGAACACCGGGGAGCTGTTTTTT. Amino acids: CASSYSRRANTGELFF.

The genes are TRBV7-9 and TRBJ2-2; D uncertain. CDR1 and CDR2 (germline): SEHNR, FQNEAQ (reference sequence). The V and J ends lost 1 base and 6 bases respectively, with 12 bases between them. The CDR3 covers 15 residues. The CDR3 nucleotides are TGTGCCAGCAGCTTAGGATCAGATCCCGCCGGGGAGCTGTTTTTT. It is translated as CASSLGSDPAGELFF.

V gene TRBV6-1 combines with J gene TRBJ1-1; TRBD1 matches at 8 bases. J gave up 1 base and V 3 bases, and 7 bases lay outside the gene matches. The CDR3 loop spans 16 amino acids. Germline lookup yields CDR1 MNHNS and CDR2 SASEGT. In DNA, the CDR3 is TGTGCCAGCAGTGACCAACAGGGGGTAACGAACACTGAAGCTTTCTTT. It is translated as CASSDQQGVTNTEAFF.

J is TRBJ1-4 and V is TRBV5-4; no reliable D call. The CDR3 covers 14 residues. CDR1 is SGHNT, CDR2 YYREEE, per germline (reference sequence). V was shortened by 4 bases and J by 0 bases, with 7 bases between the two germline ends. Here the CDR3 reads CASSHVATNEKLFF. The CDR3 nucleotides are TGTGCCAGCAGCCACGTTGCAACTAATGAAAAACTGTTTTTT.